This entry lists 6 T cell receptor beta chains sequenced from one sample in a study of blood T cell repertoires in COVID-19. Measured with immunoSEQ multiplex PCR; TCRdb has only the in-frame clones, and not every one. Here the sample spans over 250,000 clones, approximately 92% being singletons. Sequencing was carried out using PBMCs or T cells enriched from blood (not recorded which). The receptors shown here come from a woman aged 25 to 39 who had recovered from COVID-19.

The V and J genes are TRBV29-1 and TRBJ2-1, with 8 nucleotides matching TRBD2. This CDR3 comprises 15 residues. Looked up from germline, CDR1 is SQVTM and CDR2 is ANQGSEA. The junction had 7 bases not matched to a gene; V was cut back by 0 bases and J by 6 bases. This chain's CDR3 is CSVEDQAGGPNEQFF. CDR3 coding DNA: TGCAGCGTTGAAGATCAGGCGGGAGGACCCAATGAGCAGTTCTTC.

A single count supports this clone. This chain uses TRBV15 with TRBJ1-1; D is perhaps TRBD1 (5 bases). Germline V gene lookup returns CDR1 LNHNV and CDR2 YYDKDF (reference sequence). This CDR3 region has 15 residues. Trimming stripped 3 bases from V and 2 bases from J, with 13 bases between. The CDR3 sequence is CATSSGGKINTEAFF. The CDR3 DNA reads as TGTGCCACCAGCAGCGGGGGTAAAATTAACACTGAAGCTTTCTTT. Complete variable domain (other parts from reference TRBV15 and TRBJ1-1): DAMVIQNPRYQVTQFGKPVTLSCSQTLNHNVMYWYQQKSSQAPKLLFHYYDKDFNNEADTPDNFQSRRPNTSFCFLDIRSPGLGDTAMYLCATSSGGKINTEAFFGQGTRLTVV.

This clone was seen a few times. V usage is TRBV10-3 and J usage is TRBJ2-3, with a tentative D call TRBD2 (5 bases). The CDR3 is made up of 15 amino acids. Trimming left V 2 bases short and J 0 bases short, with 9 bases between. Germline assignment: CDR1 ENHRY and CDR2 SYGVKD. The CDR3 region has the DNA TGTGCCATCAGTGAGGGACTTGCTAGCACAGATACGCAGTATTTT. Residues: CAISEGLASTDTQYF.

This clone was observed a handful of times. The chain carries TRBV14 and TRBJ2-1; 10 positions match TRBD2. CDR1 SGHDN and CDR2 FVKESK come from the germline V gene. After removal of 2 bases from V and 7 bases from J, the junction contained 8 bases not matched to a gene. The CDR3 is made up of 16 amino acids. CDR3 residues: CASSQYQLAGDNEQFF. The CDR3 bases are TGTGCCAGCAGCCAATACCAGCTAGCGGGAGATAATGAGCAGTTCTTC. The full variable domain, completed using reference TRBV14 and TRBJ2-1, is EAGVTQFPSHSVIEKGQTVTLRCDPISGHDNLYWYRRVMGKEIKFLLHFVKESKQDESGMPNNRFLAERTGGTYSTLKVQPAELEDSGVYFCASSQYQLAGDNEQFFGPGTRLTVL.

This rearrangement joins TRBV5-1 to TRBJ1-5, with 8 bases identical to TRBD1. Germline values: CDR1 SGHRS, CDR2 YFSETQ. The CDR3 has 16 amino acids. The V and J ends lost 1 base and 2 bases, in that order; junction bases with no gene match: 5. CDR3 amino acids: CASSLLPGQGNQPQHF. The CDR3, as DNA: TGCGCCAGCAGCTTGTTACCGGGACAGGGCAATCAGCCCCAGCATTTT. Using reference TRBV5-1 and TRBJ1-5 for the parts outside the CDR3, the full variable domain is KAGVTQTPRYLIKTRGQQVTLSCSPISGHRSVSWYQQTPGQGLQFLFEYFSETQRNKGNFPGRFSGRQFSNSRSEMNVSTLELGDSALYLCASSLLPGQGNQPQHFGDGTRLSIL.

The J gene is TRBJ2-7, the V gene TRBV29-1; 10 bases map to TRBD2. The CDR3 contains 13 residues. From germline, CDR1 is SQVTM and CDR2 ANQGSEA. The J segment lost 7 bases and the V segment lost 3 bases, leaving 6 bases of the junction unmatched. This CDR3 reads CSVELAGVKEQYF. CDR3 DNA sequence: TGCAGCGTTGAGCTAGCGGGAGTTAAAGAGCAGTACTTC.